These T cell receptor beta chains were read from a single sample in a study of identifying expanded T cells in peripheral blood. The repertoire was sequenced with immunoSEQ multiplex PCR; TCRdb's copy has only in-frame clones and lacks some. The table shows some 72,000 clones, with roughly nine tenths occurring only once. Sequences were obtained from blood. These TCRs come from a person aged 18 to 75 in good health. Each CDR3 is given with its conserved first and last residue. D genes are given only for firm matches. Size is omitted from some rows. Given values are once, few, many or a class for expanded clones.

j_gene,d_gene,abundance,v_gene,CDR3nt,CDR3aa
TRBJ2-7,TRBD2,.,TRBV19,TGTGCCAGTAGTATAGTTGCGGGAGAATCCGAGCAGTACTTC,CASSIVAGESEQYF
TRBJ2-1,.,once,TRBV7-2,TGTGCCAGCAGTCAGTCGGGGGCCCGGGGCAATGAGCAGTTCTTC,CASSQSGARGNEQFF
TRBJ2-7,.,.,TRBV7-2,TGTGCCAGCACTTTTTCGTACGAGCAGTACTTC,CASTFSYEQYF
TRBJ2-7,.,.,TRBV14,TGTGCCAGCAGCCAAGACTACAGGGACAACGAGCAGTACTTC,CASSQDYRDNEQYF
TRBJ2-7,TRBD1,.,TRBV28,TGTGCCAGCAGTTACCGGGACAGGGGTGCCTACGAGCAGTACTTC,CASSYRDRGAYEQYF
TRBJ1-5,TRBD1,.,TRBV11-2,TGTGCCAGCAGCTTGTCGACAGGGGGGTATAGGGGCAATCAGCCCCAGCATTTT,CASSLSTGGYRGNQPQHF
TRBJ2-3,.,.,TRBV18,TGTGCCAGCCGGGAAGATGATTCTAGCACAGATACGCAGTATTTT,CASREDDSSTDTQYF
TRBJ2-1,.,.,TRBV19,TGTGCCAGTAGTGCACAGGGTCTGGGCAATGAGCAGTTCTTC,CASSAQGLGNEQFF
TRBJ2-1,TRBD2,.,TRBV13,TGTGCCAGCAGTTCCGGGACTAGCGGGGGGCCCAGGAATGAGCAGTTCTTC,CASSSGTSGGPRNEQFF
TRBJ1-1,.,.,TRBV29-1,TGCAGCGTTGAAGATTACCAGGGCGGTGGAGCTTTCTTT,CSVEDYQGGGAFF
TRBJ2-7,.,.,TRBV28,TGTGCCAGCAGTATAGGCCGCACGTCCTACGAGCAGTACTTC,CASSIGRTSYEQYF
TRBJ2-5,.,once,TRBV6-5,TGTGCCAGCAGCCGAATCGTGGGGGGACAAGAGACCCAGTACTTC,CASSRIVGGQETQYF
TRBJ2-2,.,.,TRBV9,TGTGCCAGCAGCGTAAGGCGGGACACCGGGGAGCTGTTTTTT,CASSVRRDTGELFF
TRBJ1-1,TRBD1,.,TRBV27,TGTGCCAGCAGTTCCACAGGGGGCGGTGAAGCTTTCTTT,CASSSTGGGEAFF
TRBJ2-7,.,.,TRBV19,TGTGCCAGTAGTAGGGGGGACAAGGGGATTTACGAGCAGTACTTC,CASSRGDKGIYEQYF
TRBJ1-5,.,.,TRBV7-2,TGTGCCAGCAGCTTAGCTCTCCTTCAGCCCCAGCATTTT,CASSLALLQPQHF
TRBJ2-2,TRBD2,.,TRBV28,TGTGCCAGCAGCACTAGCGGGAGGATTTTAGGGGAGCTGTTTTTT,CASSTSGRILGELFF
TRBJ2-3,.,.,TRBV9,TGTGCCAGCAGCGTATCCGGGACACACACAGATACGCAGTATTTT,CASSVSGTHTDTQYF
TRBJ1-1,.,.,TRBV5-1,TGCGCCAGCAGCCCTGGACAGTCGAACACTGAAGCTTTCTTT,CASSPGQSNTEAFF
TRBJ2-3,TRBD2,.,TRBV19,TGTGCCAGTAGTCCACTTAGCGGGAGGCCTACAGATACGCAGTATTTT,CASSPLSGRPTDTQYF
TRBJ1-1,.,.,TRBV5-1,TGCGCCAGCAGCTTGGACAGTACTGAAGCTTTCTTT,CASSLDSTEAFF